This T cell receptor (beta chain) derives from a study of cytomegalovirus exposure and HLA in healthy donors. Whole-study results and caveats: Cytomegalovirus status was reportedly diagnosed by the classifier with high sensitivity and specificity. Cytomegalovirus-associated status was assigned to approximately 160 TCR beta chains.

Germline CDR1 and CDR2: SGHDT and YYEEEE. Unmatched junction bases numbered 3, after V lost 0 bases and J lost 0 bases. The CDR3 is made up of 18 amino acids. Points on this clone: Its antigen remains unknown.

TCRdb keeps only in-frame clones here, not all; method: immunoSEQ multiplex PCR. The profile shows some 80,000 clones, 95% to 97% of them singletons. The source is a man younger than 35 in good health and CMV-seropositive. The V call is TRBV5-6, the J call TRBJ2-6; TRBD2 aligns across 10 bases. Sequenced: PBMCs. The CDR3 sequence: CASSLVAGGLSGANVLTF. The CDR3 coding sequence is TGTGCCAGCAGCTTGGTAGCGGGGGGCCTCTCTGGGGCCAACGTCCTGACTTTC.